Sequencing of this TCR beta chain was carried out in a study of cytomegalovirus exposure and HLA in healthy donors. Study information: The 110 or so validation repertoires used a platform that matched the one used for the 550 to 800 first-cohort repertoires, as a later analysis reported. General study points: The CMV antigen specificity of a few CMV-associated chains was confirmed through in vitro analysis. Investigators reported 150 to 200 TCR beta chains as tied to cytomegalovirus.

The validation cohort, a group of more than 100 subjects, included the donors and was separate from the approximately 680-subject first cohort. TCRdb keeps only in-frame clones here, not all; method: immunoSEQ multiplex PCR. The table has 150,000 to 200,000 clones, approximately 86% seen once; the top ten hold approximately 7.7%. Points on this clone: As yet, its antigen is unknown.

There are 13 residues in the CDR3. V shed 7 bases and J shed 3 bases, with 14 bases lying between them. Germline values: CDR1 SQVTM, CDR2 ANQGSEA. The sequence came from a man aged 25 to 40 in good health and CMV-seropositive. The sample comprised PBMCs. The chain has TRBV29-1 and TRBJ2-3; D is ambiguous. The CDR3 is CSALPVSTDTQYF. For the CDR3, the DNA is TGCAGCGCATTGCCGGTGTCGACAGATACGCAGTATTTT.